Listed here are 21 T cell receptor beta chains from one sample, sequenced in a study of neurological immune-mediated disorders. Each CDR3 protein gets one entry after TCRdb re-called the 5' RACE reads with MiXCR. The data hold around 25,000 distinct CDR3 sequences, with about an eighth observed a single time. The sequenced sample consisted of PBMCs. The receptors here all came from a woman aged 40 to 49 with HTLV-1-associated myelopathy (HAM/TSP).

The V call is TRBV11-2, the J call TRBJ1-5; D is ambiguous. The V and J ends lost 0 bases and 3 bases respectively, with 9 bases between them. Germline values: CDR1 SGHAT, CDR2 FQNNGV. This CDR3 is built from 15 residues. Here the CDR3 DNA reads TGTGCCAGCAGCTTAGATGATGGGCCCAATCAGCCCCAGCATTTT. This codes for CASSLDDGPNQPQHF.

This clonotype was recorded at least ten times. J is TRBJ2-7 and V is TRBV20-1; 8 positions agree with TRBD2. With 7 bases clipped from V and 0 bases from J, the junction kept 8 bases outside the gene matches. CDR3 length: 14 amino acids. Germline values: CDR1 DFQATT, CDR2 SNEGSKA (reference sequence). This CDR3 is CSVLDTSGSYEQYF. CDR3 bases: TGCAGTGTCTTAGATACTAGCGGCTCCTACGAGCAGTACTTC.

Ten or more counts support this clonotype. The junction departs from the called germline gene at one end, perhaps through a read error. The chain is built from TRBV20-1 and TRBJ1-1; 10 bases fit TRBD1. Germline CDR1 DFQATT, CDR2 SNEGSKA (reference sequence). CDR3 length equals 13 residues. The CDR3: CSARSGTGAEAFF. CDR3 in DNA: TGCAGTGCTAGGTCTGGGACAGGGGCTGAGGCTTTCTTT.

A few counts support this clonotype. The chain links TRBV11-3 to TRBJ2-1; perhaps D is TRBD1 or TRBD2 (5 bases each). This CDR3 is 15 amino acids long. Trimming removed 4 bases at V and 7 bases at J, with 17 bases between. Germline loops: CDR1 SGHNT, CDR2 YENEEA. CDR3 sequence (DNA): TGTGCCAGCAGCTCCACCCCCGGGACGCGGAATGAGCAGTTCTTC. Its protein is CASSSTPGTRNEQFF.

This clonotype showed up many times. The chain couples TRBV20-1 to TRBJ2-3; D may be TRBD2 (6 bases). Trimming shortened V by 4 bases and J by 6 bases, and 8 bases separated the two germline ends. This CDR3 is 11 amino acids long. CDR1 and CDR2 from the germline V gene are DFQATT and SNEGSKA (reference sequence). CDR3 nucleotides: TGCAGTGCTATAGCGGTGGATACGCAGTATTTT. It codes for CSAIAVDTQYF.

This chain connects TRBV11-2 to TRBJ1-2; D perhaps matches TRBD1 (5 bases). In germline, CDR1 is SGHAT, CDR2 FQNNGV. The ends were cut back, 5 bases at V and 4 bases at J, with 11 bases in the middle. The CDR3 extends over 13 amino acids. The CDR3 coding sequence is TGTGCCAGCAGCCTTACAGGAAGCTATGGCTACACCTTC. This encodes CASSLTGSYGYTF.

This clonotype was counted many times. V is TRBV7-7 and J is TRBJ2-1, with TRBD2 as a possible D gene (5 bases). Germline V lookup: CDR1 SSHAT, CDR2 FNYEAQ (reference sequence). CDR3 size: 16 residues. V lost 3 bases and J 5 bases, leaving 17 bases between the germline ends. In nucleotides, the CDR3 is TGTGCCAGCAGCTTTTTTGTAGAGGGCGCCCACAATGAGCAGTTCTTC. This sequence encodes CASSFFVEGAHNEQFF.

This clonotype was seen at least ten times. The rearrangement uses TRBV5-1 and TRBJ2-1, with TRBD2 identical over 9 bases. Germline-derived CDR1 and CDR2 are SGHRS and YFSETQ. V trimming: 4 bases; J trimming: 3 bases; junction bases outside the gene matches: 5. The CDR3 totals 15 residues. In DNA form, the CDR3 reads TGCGCCAGCAGCCTCGAGCGGGGGGACTACAATGAGCAGTTCTTC. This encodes CASSLERGDYNEQFF.

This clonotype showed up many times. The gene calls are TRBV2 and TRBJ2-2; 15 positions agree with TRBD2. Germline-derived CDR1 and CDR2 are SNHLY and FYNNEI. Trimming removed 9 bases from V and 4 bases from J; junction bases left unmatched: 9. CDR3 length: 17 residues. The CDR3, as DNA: TGTGCCAGTATTATAAGGGGACTAGCGGGGGGCACCGGGGAGCTGTTTTTT. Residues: CASIIRGLAGGTGELFF.

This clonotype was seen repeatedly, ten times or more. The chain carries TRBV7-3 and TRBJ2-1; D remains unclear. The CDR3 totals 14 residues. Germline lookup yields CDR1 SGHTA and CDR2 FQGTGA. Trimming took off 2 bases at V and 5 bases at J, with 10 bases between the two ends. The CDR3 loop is CASSLSVGDNEQFF. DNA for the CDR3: TGTGCCAGCAGCTTATCTGTCGGAGACAATGAGCAGTTCTTC.

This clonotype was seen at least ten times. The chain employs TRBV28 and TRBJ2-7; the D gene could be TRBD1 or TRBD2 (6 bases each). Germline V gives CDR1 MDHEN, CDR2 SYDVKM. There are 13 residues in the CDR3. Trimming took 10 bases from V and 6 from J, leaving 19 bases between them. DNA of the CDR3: TGTGCCACCGGGGGCCGGGGGCTCGGCGAGCAGTACTTC. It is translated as CATGGRGLGEQYF.

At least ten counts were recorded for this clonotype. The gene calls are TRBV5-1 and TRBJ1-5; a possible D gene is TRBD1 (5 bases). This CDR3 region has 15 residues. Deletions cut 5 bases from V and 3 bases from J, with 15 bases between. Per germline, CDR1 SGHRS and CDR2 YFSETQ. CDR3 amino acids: CASRRTGDINQPQHF. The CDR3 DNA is TGCGCCAGCAGGCGTACGGGGGATATCAATCAGCCCCAGCATTTT.

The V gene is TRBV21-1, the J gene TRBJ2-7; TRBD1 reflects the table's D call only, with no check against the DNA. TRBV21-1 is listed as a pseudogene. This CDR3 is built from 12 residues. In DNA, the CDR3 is TGTGCCAGCAGGAGGGGGCGCCACGAGCAGTACTTC. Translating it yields CASRRGRHEQYF.

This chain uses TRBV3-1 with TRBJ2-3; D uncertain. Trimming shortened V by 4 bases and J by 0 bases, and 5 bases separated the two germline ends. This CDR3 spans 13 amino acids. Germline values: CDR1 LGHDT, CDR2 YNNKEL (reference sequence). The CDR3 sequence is CASSPGSTDTQYF. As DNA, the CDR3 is TGTGCCAGCAGCCCGGGCAGCACAGATACGCAGTATTTT.

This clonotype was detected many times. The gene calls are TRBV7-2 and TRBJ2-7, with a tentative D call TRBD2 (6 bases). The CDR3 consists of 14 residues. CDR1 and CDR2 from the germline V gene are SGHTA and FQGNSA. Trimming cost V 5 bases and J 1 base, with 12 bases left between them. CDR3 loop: CASSQRGGSYEQYF. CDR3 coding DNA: TGTGCCAGCAGCCAGAGGGGAGGTTCCTACGAGCAGTACTTC.

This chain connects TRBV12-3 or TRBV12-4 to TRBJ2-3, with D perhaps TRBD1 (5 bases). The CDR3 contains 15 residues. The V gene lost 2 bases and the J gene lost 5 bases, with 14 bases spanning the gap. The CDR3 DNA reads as TGTGCCAGCAGTTTATCGTGGGGCCGTAAAGATACGCAGTATTTT. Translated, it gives CASSLSWGRKDTQYF.

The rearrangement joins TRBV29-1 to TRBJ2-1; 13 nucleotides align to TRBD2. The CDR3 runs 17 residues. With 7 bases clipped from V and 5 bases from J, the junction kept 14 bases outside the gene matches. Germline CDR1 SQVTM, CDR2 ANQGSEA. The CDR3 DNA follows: TGCAGCGCCATGAAATCATTCGGACTAGCGGGGGACAATGAGCAGTTCTTC. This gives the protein CSAMKSFGLAGDNEQFF.

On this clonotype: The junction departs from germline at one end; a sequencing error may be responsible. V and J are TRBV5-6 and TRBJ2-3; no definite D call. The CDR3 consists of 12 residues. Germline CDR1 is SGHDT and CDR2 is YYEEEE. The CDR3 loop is CVSIGRLDTQYF. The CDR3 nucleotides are TGTGTCAGCATCGGACGACTGGATACGCAGTATTTT.

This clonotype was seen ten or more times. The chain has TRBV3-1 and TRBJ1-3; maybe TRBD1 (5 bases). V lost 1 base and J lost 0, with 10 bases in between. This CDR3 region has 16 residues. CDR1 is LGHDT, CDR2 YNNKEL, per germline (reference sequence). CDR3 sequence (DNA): TGTGCCAGCAGCCAAGCTAGACAGCGCTCTGGAAACACCATATATTTT. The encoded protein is CASSQARQRSGNTIYF.

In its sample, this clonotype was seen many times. The CDR3 sequence: CASSGAYEQYF. The CDR3 DNA follows: TGTGCCAGTAGCGGGGCCTACGAGCAGTACTTC. This sequence joins TRBV19 and TRBJ2-7; perhaps TRBD2 as D (5 bases). The CDR3 length is 11 residues. Germline V CDR1 and CDR2: LNHDA, SQIVND (reference sequence). The V and J ends lost 6 bases and 2 bases respectively, with 5 bases between them.

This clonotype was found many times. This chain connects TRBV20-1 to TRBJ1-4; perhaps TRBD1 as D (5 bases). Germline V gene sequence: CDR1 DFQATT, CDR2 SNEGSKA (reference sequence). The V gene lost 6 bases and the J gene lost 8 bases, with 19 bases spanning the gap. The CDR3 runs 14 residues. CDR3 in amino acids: CSAGVGRDGEKLFF. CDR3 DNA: TGCAGTGCCGGGGTCGGCAGGGACGGGGAAAAACTGTTTTTT.